The source of this TCR beta chain is a study of fetal regulatory T cell absence and autoimmunity. Study details: Exocrine pancreas autoimmunity occurred in IPEX patients lacking clinical diabetes. Regarding the study as a whole: The oligoclonal enrichment was interpreted as supporting antigen-driven pancreatic autoimmunity before birth in IPEX syndrome.

Germline V gene lookup returns CDR1 MGHRA and CDR2 YSYEKL. V gave up 3 bases and J gave up 5 bases, with 11 bases separating them. The CDR3 totals 14 residues. A word on this clone: Its antigen is still unknown.

Profiled with immunoSEQ multiplex PCR; TCRdb holds only in-frame clones, not every one. This table has 95,000 or so clones, 72% appearing once. The TCR sequence derives from a male donor with IPEX syndrome. The sample comprised pancreas tissue. The chain combines TRBV4-1 with TRBJ2-4; D remains unclear. In DNA form, the CDR3 reads TGCGCCAGCAGCCACGGGCCGAAAGAAAACATTCAGTACTTC. As protein: CASSHGPKENIQYF.